This T cell receptor (beta chain) derives from a study of response to subunit inactivated influenza vaccine. Findings and limits, study-wide: The authors suggested that every seasonal influenza vaccination recruits few new T cells.

The CDR3 runs to 16 residues. Trimming at V came to 4 bases and at J to 4 bases, leaving 7 bases not matched to a gene. Per germline, CDR1 MDHEN and CDR2 SYDVKM. TCRdb reprocessed the RT-PCR reads with MiXCR, giving one entry per CDR3 protein. The sample includes under 850,000 distinct CDR3 sequences, about 18% seen only once; the top ten take roughly a tenth. Details on this clonotype: Its cognate antigen is unknown.

The V call is TRBV28, the J call TRBJ1-2; TRBD1 aligns across 12 bases. This sequence was found in a man aged 45-65 years who received an inactivated influenza vaccine. Sequencing used PBMCs from blood, obtained less than 6 days after vaccination. For the CDR3, the DNA is TGTGCCAGCAGTTCCGGGACAGGGGGCGCAGGCTATGGCTACACCTTC. Its protein product is CASSSGTGGAGYGYTF.